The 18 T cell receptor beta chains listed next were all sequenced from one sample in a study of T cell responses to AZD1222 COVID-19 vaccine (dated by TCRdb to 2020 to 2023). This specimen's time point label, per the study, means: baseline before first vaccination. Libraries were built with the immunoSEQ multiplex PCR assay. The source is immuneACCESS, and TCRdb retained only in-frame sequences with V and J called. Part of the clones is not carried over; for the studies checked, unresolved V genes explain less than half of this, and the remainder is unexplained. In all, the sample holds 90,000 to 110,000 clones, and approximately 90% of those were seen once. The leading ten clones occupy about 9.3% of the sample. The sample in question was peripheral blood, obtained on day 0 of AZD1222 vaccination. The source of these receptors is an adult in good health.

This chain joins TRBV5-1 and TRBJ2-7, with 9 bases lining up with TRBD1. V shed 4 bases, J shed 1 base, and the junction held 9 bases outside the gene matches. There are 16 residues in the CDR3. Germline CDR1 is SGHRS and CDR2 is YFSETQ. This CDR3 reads CASSPQPGQGSYEQYF. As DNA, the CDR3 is TGCGCCAGCAGCCCGCAACCGGGACAGGGATCCTACGAGCAGTACTTC.

CDR3 in DNA: TGTGCCAGCTCACCTATCGAGAACCAGAACACTGAAGCTTTCTTT. Its protein product is CASSPIENQNTEAFF. The gene calls are TRBV18 and TRBJ1-1; no clear D. There are 15 residues in the CDR3. Germline V gene lookup returns CDR1 KGHSH and CDR2 LQKENI. Trimming removed 3 bases at V and 1 base at J, with 12 bases between.

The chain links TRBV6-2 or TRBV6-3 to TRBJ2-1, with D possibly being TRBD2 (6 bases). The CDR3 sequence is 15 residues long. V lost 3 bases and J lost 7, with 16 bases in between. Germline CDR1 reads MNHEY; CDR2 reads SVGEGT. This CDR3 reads CASSYSSVAWNEQFF. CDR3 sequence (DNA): TGTGCCAGCAGTTATTCTAGCGTGGCTTGGAATGAGCAGTTCTTC.

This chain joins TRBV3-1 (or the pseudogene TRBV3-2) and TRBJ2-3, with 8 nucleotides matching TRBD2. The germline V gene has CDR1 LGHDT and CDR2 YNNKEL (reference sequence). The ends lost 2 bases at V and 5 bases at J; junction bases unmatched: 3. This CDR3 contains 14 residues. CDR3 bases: TGTGCCAGCAGCCAATTCGCGGGAGGAGATACGCAGTATTTT. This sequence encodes CASSQFAGGDTQYF.

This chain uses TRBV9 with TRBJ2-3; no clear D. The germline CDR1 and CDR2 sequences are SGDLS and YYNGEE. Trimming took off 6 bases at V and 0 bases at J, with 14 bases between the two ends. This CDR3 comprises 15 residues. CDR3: CASKPGPPSTDTQYF. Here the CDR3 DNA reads TGTGCCAGCAAACCCGGGCCTCCTAGCACAGATACGCAGTATTTT.

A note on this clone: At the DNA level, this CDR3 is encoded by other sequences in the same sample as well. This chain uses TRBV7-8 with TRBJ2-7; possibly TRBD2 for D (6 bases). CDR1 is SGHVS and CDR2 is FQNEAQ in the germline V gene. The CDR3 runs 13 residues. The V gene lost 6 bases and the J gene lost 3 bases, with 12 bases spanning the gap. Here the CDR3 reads CASRLGGSYEQYF. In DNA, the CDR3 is TGTGCCAGCAGGTTGGGAGGCAGCTACGAGCAGTACTTC.

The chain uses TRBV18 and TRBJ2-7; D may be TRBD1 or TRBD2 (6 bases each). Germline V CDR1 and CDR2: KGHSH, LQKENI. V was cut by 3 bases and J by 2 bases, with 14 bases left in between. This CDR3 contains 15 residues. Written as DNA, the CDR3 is TGTGCCAGCTCACCTGGGGGGCTTTCCCCCTACGAGCAGTACTTC. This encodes CASSPGGLSPYEQYF.

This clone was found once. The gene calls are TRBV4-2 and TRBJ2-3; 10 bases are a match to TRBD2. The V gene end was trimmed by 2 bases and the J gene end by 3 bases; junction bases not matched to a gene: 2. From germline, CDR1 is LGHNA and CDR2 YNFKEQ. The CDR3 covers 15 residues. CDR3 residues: CASSQLAGVTDTQYF. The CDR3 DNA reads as TGTGCCAGCAGCCAACTAGCGGGAGTAACAGATACGCAGTATTTT.

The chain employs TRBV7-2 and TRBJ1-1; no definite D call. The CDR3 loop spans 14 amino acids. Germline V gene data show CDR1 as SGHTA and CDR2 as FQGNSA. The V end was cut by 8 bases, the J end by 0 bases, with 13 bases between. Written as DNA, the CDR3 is TGTGCCAGCGTTCCAAGAGGGATGAACACTGAAGCTTTCTTT. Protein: CASVPRGMNTEAFF. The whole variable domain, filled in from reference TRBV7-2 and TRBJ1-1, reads GAGVSQSPSNKVTEKGKDVELRCDPISGHTALYWYRQSLGQGLEFLIYFQGNSAPDKSGLPSDRFSAERTGGSVSTLTIQRTQQEDSAVYLCASVPRGMNTEAFFGQGTRLTVV.

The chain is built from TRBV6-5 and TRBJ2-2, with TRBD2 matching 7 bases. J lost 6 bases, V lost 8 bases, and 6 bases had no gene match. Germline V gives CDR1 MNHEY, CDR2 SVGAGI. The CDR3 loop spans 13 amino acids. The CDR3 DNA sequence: TGTGCCAGCTGGGCGGGAGCGGCCGGGGAGCTGTTTTTT. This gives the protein CASWAGAAGELFF.

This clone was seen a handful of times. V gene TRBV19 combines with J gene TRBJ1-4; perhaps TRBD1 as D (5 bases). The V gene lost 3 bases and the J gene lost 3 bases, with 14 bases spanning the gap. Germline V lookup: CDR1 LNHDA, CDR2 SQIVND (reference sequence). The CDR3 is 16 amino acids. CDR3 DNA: TGTGCCAGTAGTATGAGCAGTCGGGGGGCTAATGAAAAACTGTTTTTT. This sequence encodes CASSMSSRGANEKLFF.

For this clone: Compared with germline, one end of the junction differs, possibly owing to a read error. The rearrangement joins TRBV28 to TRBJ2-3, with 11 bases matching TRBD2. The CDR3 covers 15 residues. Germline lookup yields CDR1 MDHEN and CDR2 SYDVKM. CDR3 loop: CASSFLFGTSGTLDF. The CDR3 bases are TGTGCCAGCAGTTTCCTCTTTGGGACTAGCGGAACACTGGATTTT.

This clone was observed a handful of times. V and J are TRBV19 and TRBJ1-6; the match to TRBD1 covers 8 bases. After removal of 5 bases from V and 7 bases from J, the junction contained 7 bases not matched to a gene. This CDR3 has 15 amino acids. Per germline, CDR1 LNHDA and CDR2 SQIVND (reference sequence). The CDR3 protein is CASSFLDRANSPLHF. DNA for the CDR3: TGTGCCAGTAGTTTCCTGGACAGGGCGAATTCACCCCTCCACTTT.

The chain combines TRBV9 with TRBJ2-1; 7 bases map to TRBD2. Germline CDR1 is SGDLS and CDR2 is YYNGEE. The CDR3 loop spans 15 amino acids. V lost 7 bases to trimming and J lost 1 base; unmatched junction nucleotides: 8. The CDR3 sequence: CASSRGVGSYNEQFF. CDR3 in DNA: TGTGCCAGCTCCCGGGGGGTTGGGTCCTACAATGAGCAGTTCTTC.

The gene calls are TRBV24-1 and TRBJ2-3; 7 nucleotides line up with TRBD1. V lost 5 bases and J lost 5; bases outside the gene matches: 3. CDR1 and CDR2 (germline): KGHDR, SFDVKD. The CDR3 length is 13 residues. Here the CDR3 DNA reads TGTGCCACCAGTGGGACAGGAGTAGATACGCAGTATTTT. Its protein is CATSGTGVDTQYF.

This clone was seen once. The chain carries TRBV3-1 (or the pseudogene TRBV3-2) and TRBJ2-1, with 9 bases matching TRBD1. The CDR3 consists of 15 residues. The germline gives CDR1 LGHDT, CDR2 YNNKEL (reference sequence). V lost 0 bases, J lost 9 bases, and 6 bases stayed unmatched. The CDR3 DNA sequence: TGTGCCAGCAGCCAAGAACTGACAGGGGGAATTGAGCAGTTCTTC. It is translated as CASSQELTGGIEQFF.

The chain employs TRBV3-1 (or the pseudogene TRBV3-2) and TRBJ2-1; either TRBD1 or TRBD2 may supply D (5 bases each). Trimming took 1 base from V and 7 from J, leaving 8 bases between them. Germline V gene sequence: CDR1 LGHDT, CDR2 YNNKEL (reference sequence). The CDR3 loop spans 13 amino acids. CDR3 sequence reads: CASSQGWGNEQFF. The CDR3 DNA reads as TGTGCCAGCAGCCAAGGTTGGGGGAATGAGCAGTTCTTC.

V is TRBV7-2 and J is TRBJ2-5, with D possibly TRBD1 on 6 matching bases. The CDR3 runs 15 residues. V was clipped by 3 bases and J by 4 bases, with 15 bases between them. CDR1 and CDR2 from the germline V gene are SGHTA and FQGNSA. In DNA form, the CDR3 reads TGTGCCAGCAGCTTTGGGGGCATAAAATTAGAGACCCAGTACTTC. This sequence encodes CASSFGGIKLETQYF.